Sequencing of this T cell receptor beta chain was carried out in a study of cytomegalovirus exposure and HLA in healthy donors. Concerning this clone itself: Its target is not known.

Looked up from germline, CDR1 is SGHVS and CDR2 is FQNEAQ. This CDR3 has 15 residues. V was pared by 1 base and J by 7 bases, with 6 bases of the junction left unmatched. Study-level findings and limits: As immune exposure information, only CMV serostatus was available.

PCR employed 60 Vbeta and 13 Jbeta primers. Sequencing was performed with immunoSEQ multiplex PCR; in TCRdb, only in-frame clones are kept and a portion is missing. The sample consists of about 120,000 clones, 65% to 80% of them appearing once. The material sequenced was PBMCs. The sequence came from a middle-aged woman in good health and CMV-seropositive. This chain joins TRBV7-8 and TRBJ2-2; 7 bases are a match to TRBD2. The CDR3 here is CASSLEAGAVGELFF. The CDR3 coding sequence is TGTGCCAGCAGCTTAGAGGCGGGAGCGGTCGGGGAGCTGTTTTTT.